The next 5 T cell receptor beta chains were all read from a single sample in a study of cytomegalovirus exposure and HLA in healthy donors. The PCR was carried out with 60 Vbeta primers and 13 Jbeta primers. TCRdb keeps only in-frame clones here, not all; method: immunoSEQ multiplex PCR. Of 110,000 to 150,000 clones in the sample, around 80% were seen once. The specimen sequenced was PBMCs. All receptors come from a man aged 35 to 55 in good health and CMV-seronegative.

The CDR3 nucleotides are TGTGCCAGCAGTTTTAGGGGGCGCCCCCCCGGGGAGCTGTTTTTT. Its protein product is CASSFRGRPPGELFF. The J gene is TRBJ2-2, the V gene TRBV25-1, with 7 bases fitting TRBD1. Germline V lookup: CDR1 MGHDK, CDR2 SYGVNS. Trimming cost V 5 bases and J 6 bases; bases outside gene matches: 9. CDR3 length: 15 residues.

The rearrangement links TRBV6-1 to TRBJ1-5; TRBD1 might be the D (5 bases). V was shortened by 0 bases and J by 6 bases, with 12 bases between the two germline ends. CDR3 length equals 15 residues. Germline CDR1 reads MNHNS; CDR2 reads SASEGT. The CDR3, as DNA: TGTGCCAGCAGTGAAGCAGAGGGAGGGGTTCAGCCCCAGCATTTT. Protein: CASSEAEGGVQPQHF.

The chain's CDR3 is CASRAPGQISYEQYF. The DNA of the CDR3 is TGTGCCAGCAGGGCCCCGGGACAGATCTCCTACGAGCAGTACTTC. The chain uses TRBV7-3 and TRBJ2-7; TRBD1 matches at 7 bases. This CDR3 region has 15 residues. Losses at the gene ends were 6 bases for V and 0 bases for J; bases not matched to a gene: 8. From germline, CDR1 is SGHTA and CDR2 FQGTGA. The full variable domain, with the rest looked up from reference TRBV7-3 and TRBJ2-7, is GAGVSQTPSNKVTEKGKYVELRCDPISGHTALYWYRQSLGQGPEFLIYFQGTGAADDSGLPNDRFFAVRPEGSVSTLKIQRTERGDSAVYLCASRAPGQISYEQYFGPGTRLTVT.

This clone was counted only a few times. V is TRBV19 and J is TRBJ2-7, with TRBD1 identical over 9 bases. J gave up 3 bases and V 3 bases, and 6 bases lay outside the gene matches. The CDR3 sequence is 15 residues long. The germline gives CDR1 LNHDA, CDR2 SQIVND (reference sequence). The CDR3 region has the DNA TGTGCCAGTAGTATTCCGGGACAGGGTTTCTACGAGCAGTACTTC. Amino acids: CASSIPGQGFYEQYF.

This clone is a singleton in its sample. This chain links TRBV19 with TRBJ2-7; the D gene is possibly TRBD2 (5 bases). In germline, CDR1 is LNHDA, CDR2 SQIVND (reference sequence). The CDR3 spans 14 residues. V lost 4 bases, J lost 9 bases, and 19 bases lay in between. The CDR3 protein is CASSSLKEGTVQYF. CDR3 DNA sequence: TGTGCCAGTAGTAGCCTTAAAGAGGGTACGGTGCAGTACTTC.